This paragraph covers one T cell receptor beta chain sequence. CDR3 length equals 13 residues. V was trimmed by 4 bases and J by 4 bases, leaving 10 bases between them. Per the germline V gene, CDR1 is MDHEN and CDR2 is SYDVKM. The data are from a study of cytomegalovirus exposure and HLA in healthy donors. The PCR employed 60 Vbeta primers together with 13 Jbeta primers. The table came from immunoSEQ multiplex PCR; TCRdb's copy has only in-frame clones and leaves some out. The table lists about 120,000 clones, more than 65% of them singletons. Source material: PBMCs. This chain uses TRBV28 with TRBJ1-2, with D perhaps matching TRBD1 (5 bases). This clonotype originated in a man between 18 and 35 years old in good health and CMV-seropositive. The CDR3 region has the DNA TGTGCCAGCAGTTCCCAGGGCCGCTATGGCTACACCTTC. Translation: CASSSQGRYGYTF.